This T cell receptor beta chain emerged from a study of blood T cells in healthy people across ages. PCR was performed a second time for about 6 to 11 cycles using a sample-barcoded 5' primer and a J-beta primer mix. TCRdb used MiXCR to reprocess the 5' RACE reads, holding one entry per CDR3 protein. The sample lists about 680,000 distinct CDR3 sequences, around half occurring once. The CDR3 runs to 13 residues. V was cut by 7 bases and J by 7 bases, with 16 bases left in between. The germline gives CDR1 SNHLY, CDR2 FYNNEI. The TCR comes from a woman aged 55 to 70 in good health. This chain connects TRBV2 to TRBJ1-2; D is possibly TRBD1 (6 bases). Source material: blood. CDR3 sequence (DNA): TGTGCCAGCAACCGGGAGGGGGTTGGTGGCTACACCTTC. Its translation: CASNREGVGGYTF.